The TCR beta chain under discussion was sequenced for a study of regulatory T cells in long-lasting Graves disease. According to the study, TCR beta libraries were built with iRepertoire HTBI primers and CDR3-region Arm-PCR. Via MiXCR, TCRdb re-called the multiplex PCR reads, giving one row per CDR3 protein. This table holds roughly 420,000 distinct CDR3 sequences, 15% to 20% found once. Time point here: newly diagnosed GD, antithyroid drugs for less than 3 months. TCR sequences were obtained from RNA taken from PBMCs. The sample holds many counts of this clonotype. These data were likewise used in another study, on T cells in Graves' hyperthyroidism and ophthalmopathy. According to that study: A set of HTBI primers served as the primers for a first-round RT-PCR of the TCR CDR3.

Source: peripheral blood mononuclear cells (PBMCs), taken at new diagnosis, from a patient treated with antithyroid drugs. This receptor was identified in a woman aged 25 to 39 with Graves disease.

The CDR3: CATSQRGQGGRPYNEQFF. Here the CDR3 DNA reads TGTGCCACCAGCCAAAGGGGGCAGGGCGGGAGGCCTTACAATGAGCAGTTCTTC. The chain has TRBV15 and TRBJ2-1, with D tentatively TRBD2 (8 bases). Germline assignment: CDR1 LNHNV and CDR2 YYDKDF (reference sequence). The CDR3 has 18 residues. The germline V and J ends were trimmed by 5 bases and 4 bases, with 24 bases remaining between them.